This passage covers 30 T cell receptor beta chains from one sample sequenced in a study of blood T cells in healthy people across ages. A second 7 to 11 cycle PCR used barcoded and J-beta primers. TCRdb redid the calling of the 5' RACE reads with MiXCR, one entry per CDR3 protein. The sample shows 550,000 to 650,000 distinct CDR3 sequences, about 30% of them seen only once. The sequenced sample was blood. These receptors all come from a woman of 80 years or more in good health.

This clonotype has ten or more counts. V usage is TRBV7-6 and J usage is TRBJ1-2; D may be TRBD1 (5 bases). The CDR3 has 13 residues. V was clipped by 0 bases and J by 8 bases, with 10 bases between them. The V gene's germline CDR1 is SGHVS and CDR2 FNYEAQ. CDR3 nucleotide sequence: TGTGCCAGCAGCTTAGCATCGCAGGGAGGCTACACCTTC. Protein product: CASSLASQGGYTF.

This clonotype was seen more than once but under ten times. V and J are TRBV21-1 and TRBJ1-2; the tabulated D call, TRBD1, remains unverified against the DNA. TRBV21-1 is described as a pseudogene. The CDR3 spans 13 residues. CDR3 nucleotide sequence: TGTGCCAGCAGCACGGGACAGCACTATGGCTACACCTTC. It codes for CASSTGQHYGYTF.

Ten or more counts support this clonotype. The chain links TRBV6-6 to TRBJ1-5; D remains ambiguous. The CDR3 has 17 residues. V was shortened by 0 bases and J by 2 bases, with 14 bases between the two germline ends. Looked up from germline, CDR1 is MNHNY and CDR2 is SVGAGI (reference sequence). CDR3 amino acids: CASSYSPQYSGNQPQHF. For the CDR3, the DNA is TGTGCCAGCAGTTACTCGCCCCAGTATTCGGGCAATCAGCCCCAGCATTTT.

With regard to this clonotype: The junction differs from germline at one of its ends, possibly a read error. This chain uses TRBV28 with TRBJ1-6, with 11 bases identical to TRBD1. In germline, CDR1 is MDHEN, CDR2 SYDVKM. This CDR3 spans 15 amino acids. The CDR3: CASNPWGQGESPPHF. The CDR3 region has the DNA TGTGCCAGCAATCCGTGGGGACAGGGGGAATCACCCCCCCACTTT. Variable domain in full (rest from reference TRBV28 and TRBJ1-6): DVKVTQSSRYLVKRTGEKVFLECVQDMDHENMFWYRQDPGLGLRLIYFSYDVKMKEKGDIPEGYSVSREKKERFSLILESASTNQTSMYLCASNPWGQGESPPHFGNGTRLTVT.

The sample holds many counts of this clonotype. The chain joins TRBV7-3 to TRBJ2-3; D ambiguous. V lost 2 bases and J 4 bases, leaving 7 bases between the germline ends. Germline loops: CDR1 SGHTA, CDR2 FQGTGA. This CDR3 has 13 residues. The CDR3 region has the DNA TGTGCCAGCAGCTTAGATTTCTCAGATACGCAGTATTTT. Protein sequence: CASSLDFSDTQYF.

This clonotype was recorded at least ten times. The junction departs from germline at one end; a sequencing error may be responsible. The chain is built from TRBV4-1 and TRBJ2-5; D is perhaps TRBD1 (5 bases). Germline assignment: CDR1 MGHRA and CDR2 YSYEKL. The CDR3 loop spans 13 amino acids. In nucleotides, the CDR3 is TGTGCCAGCAGCCAAGATTCAGGGGAGACCCAGTACTTC. It codes for CASSQDSGETQYF.

This clonotype showed up many times. The rearrangement uses TRBV20-1 and TRBJ2-7; 9 bases align to TRBD2. The CDR3 totals 14 residues. The J segment lost 0 bases and the V segment lost 5 bases, leaving 5 bases of the junction unmatched. Germline CDR1 reads DFQATT; CDR2 reads SNEGSKA (reference sequence). As DNA, the CDR3 is TGCAGTGCTGCAGTAGCGGGGGCCTCCTACGAGCAGTACTTC. Residues: CSAAVAGASYEQYF.

This clonotype was seen ten or more times. The V call is TRBV3-1, the J call TRBJ1-2, with 10 bases that match TRBD1. CDR3 size: 17 residues. CDR1 LGHDT and CDR2 YNNKEL come from the germline V gene (reference sequence). Trimming took 1 base from V and 6 from J; bases not matched to a gene: 11. CDR3 in amino acids: CASSQVGGQGGRNGYTF. The DNA for the CDR3 is TGTGCCAGCAGCCAAGTTGGTGGACAGGGGGGTCGTAATGGCTACACCTTC.

This clonotype was seen just once. J is TRBJ2-7 and V is TRBV9, with D perhaps being TRBD1 or TRBD2 (5 bases each). Germline CDR1 SGDLS, CDR2 YYNGEE. CDR3 length: 16 amino acids. Trimming stripped 0 bases from V and 3 bases from J, with 16 bases between. This CDR3 reads CASSVVSSAGSYEQYF. The CDR3 DNA reads as TGTGCCAGCAGCGTAGTATCTTCGGCAGGGAGCTACGAGCAGTACTTC.

In its sample, this clonotype was seen once. This CDR3 is CASSLGLAASSTDTQYF. The CDR3 bases are TGTGCCAGCAGCTTAGGACTAGCGGCCTCTAGCACAGATACGCAGTATTTT. V usage is TRBV7-9 and J usage is TRBJ2-3; TRBD2 matches at 9 bases. This CDR3 contains 17 residues. V gave up 1 base and J gave up 0 bases; unmatched junction bases: 5. The germline gives CDR1 SEHNR, CDR2 FQNEAQ (reference sequence).

The chain couples TRBV20-1 to TRBJ1-4, with D unresolved. Trimming left V 6 bases short and J 8 bases short, with 22 bases between. CDR1 and CDR2 from the germline V gene are DFQATT and SNEGSKA (reference sequence). There are 15 residues in the CDR3. The CDR3, as DNA: TGCAGTGCAGCCCCCCCCGGGGAGGCCAGGGAAAAACTGTTTTTT. Its translation is CSAAPPGEAREKLFF.

Many counts were recorded for this clonotype. J is TRBJ1-4 and V is TRBV11-2, with D uncertain. The CDR3 sequence is 15 residues long. V dropped 2 bases and J dropped 0 bases, with 7 bases sitting between them. The germline V gene encodes CDR1 SGHAT and CDR2 FQNNGV. CDR3 amino acids: CASSLSVATNEKLFF. For the CDR3, the DNA is TGTGCCAGCAGCTTAAGCGTCGCAACTAATGAAAAACTGTTTTTT.

This clonotype was picked up many times. The V gene is TRBV7-9, the J gene TRBJ1-2; D gene unclear. V lost 5 bases and J lost 4, with 14 bases in between. The CDR3 spans 14 residues. Germline loops: CDR1 SEHNR, CDR2 FQNEAQ (reference sequence). The DNA for the CDR3 is TGTGCCAGCAGCCGGGCCGGATCGGCCTATGGCTACACCTTC. Translated, it gives CASSRAGSAYGYTF.

This clonotype appeared many times. The rearrangement uses TRBV10-3 and TRBJ2-3; D is uncertain. Germline CDR1 is ENHRY and CDR2 is SYGVKD. This CDR3 spans 15 amino acids. The germline V and J ends were trimmed by 1 base and 0 bases, with 8 bases remaining between them. CDR3 sequence reads: CAISEFSASTDTQYF. CDR3 nucleotide sequence: TGTGCCATCAGTGAGTTCTCGGCTAGCACAGATACGCAGTATTTT.

V gene TRBV3-1 combines with J gene TRBJ1-1; the D is unclear. The CDR3 consists of 15 residues. V lost 4 bases, J lost 1 base, and 13 bases lay in between. Germline V CDR1 and CDR2: LGHDT, YNNKEL (reference sequence). The CDR3 region has the DNA TGTGCCAGCAGCCCCCCGACTGGGAAGAACACTGAAGCTTTCTTT. Protein sequence: CASSPPTGKNTEAFF.

V is TRBV20-1 and J is TRBJ2-7, with 11 positions matching TRBD1. The CDR3 sequence is 14 residues long. Germline CDR1 reads DFQATT; CDR2 reads SNEGSKA (reference sequence). V was pared by 6 bases and J by 4 bases, with 8 bases of the junction left unmatched. As DNA, the CDR3 is TGCAGTGCCAAACTGGACAGGGGGCTGTACGAGCAGTACTTC. It encodes CSAKLDRGLYEQYF.

This clonotype was counted between two and nine times. The genes are TRBV9 and TRBJ1-1; D is ambiguous. V was trimmed by 0 bases and J by 4 bases, leaving 13 bases between them. CDR3 length: 15 amino acids. Germline-derived CDR1 and CDR2 are SGDLS and YYNGEE. The CDR3 nucleotides are TGTGCCAGCAGCGTAGGCTCGGGTATAGGCACTGAAGCTTTCTTT. Its protein is CASSVGSGIGTEAFF.

This clonotype was seen many times. The chain is built from TRBV2 and TRBJ1-5, with no clear D. CDR1 SNHLY and CDR2 FYNNEI come from the germline V gene. Trimming removed 1 base from V and 7 bases from J, with 11 bases in between. There are 14 residues in the CDR3. CDR3 residues: CASSEVRGGQPQHF. DNA for the CDR3: TGTGCCAGCAGTGAAGTTCGGGGTGGACAGCCCCAGCATTTT.

This clonotype has a count of ten or more. The chain is built from TRBV18 and TRBJ2-7; D is ambiguous. The CDR3 contains 12 residues. Trimming took off 3 bases at V and 10 bases at J, with 13 bases between the two ends. Germline CDR1 reads KGHSH; CDR2 reads LQKENI. The CDR3 is CASSPLALVQYF. For the CDR3, the DNA is TGTGCCAGCTCACCTCTCGCTTTGGTCCAGTACTTC.

This clonotype was seen a handful of times. A much more abundant neighbour one base away suggests this may be a read error. The chain is built from TRBV7-2 and TRBJ2-7; a weak D match, TRBD2 (5 bases). The V end lost 5 bases, the J end lost 3 bases, and 23 bases lay between the germline ends. The CDR3 runs to 17 residues. From germline, CDR1 is SGHTA and CDR2 FQGNSA. The CDR3 nucleotides are TGTGCCAGCAGCCCGGACGGGAAGGTCGGTGGGAGCTACGAGCAGTACTTC. This translates into CASSPDGKVGGSYEQYF.

This clonotype was seen at least ten times. The CDR3 DNA follows: TGTGCCAGCAGTTTAGTTCCAGGAGTGACTAATGAAAAACTGTTTTTT. It is translated as CASSLVPGVTNEKLFF. The chain carries TRBV12-3 or TRBV12-4 and TRBJ1-4; D unclear. The V end lost 1 base, the J end lost 2 bases, and 11 bases lay between the germline ends. The length of the CDR3 is 16 residues.

Points on this clonotype: A much larger clone is a single base away; this may be a read error. The chain links TRBV5-4 to TRBJ2-7; the D gene is possibly TRBD2 (7 bases). Trimming shortened V by 1 base and J by 4 bases, and 15 bases separated the two germline ends. CDR1 SGHNT and CDR2 YYREEE come from the germline V gene (reference sequence). The CDR3 is made up of 15 amino acids. Here the CDR3 reads CASSLWGGALYEQYF. Written as DNA, the CDR3 is TGTGCCAGCAGCTTGTGGGGGGGCGCGTTATACGAGCAGTACTTC. Filled out from reference TRBV5-4 and TRBJ2-7, the complete variable domain reads ETGVTQSPTHLIKTRGQQVTLRCSSQSGHNTVSWYQQALGQGPQFIFQYYREEENGRGNFPPRFSGLQFPNYSSELNVNALELDDSALYLCASSLWGGALYEQYFGPGTRLTVT.

A word on this clonotype: Just one base apart from a much larger clone, this may be a read error. The rearrangement uses TRBV5-1 and TRBJ1-2; D might be TRBD1 (5 bases). Germline CDR1 and CDR2: SGHRS and YFSETQ. Trimming removed 4 bases at V and 5 bases at J, with 18 bases between. This CDR3 is built from 15 residues. The CDR3 loop is CASSPSGASAYGYTF. The CDR3 DNA sequence: TGCGCCAGCAGCCCCTCCGGGGCCAGCGCATATGGCTACACCTTC.

This clonotype was recorded many times. V gene TRBV20-1 combines with J gene TRBJ2-2; 9 bases match TRBD1. Looked up from germline, CDR1 is DFQATT and CDR2 is SNEGSKA (reference sequence). Losses at the gene ends were 5 bases for V and 5 bases for J; bases not matched to a gene: 12. This CDR3 has 16 residues. CDR3 region: CSARTGGQHMTGELFF. CDR3 coding DNA: TGCAGTGCTCGAACAGGGGGCCAACATATGACCGGGGAGCTGTTTTTT.

This chain uses TRBV7-9 with TRBJ1-1; TRBD1 agrees at 12 bases. This CDR3 contains 15 residues. Germline CDR1 and CDR2: SEHNR and FQNEAQ (reference sequence). V lost 7 bases to trimming and J lost 7 bases; unmatched junction nucleotides: 10. CDR3 in DNA: TGTGCCAGCACCGAGGGGACAGGGGGCACGAGTGAAGCTTTCTTT. Amino acids: CASTEGTGGTSEAFF.

The CDR3 protein is CSARGIPKGTANSPLHF. CDR3 in DNA: TGCAGTGCTAGAGGGATCCCGAAGGGGACGGCGAATTCACCCCTCCACTTT. The chain joins TRBV20-1 to TRBJ1-6, with a tentative D call TRBD1 (5 bases). Germline lookup yields CDR1 DFQATT and CDR2 SNEGSKA (reference sequence). V was trimmed by 1 base and J by 7 bases, leaving 20 bases between them. CDR3 length: 17 residues.

The V call is TRBV5-1, the J call TRBJ2-6; no reliable D call. Germline-derived CDR1 and CDR2 are SGHRS and YFSETQ. V lost 1 base and J 2 bases, leaving 7 bases between the germline ends. The CDR3 is 15 amino acids. The CDR3, as DNA: TGCGCCAGCAGCTTGACAATCGCTGGGGCCAACGTCCTGACTTTC. This codes for CASSLTIAGANVLTF.

This clonotype was seen only a few times. V and J are TRBV6-6 and TRBJ2-4; D is unclear. V shed 8 bases and J shed 0 bases, with 11 bases lying between them. CDR3 length: 14 amino acids. Per the germline V gene, CDR1 is MNHNY and CDR2 is SVGAGI (reference sequence). CDR3 loop: CASSPAAAKNIQYF. CDR3 nucleotide sequence: TGTGCCAGCTCGCCGGCGGCAGCCAAAAACATTCAGTACTTC.

This clonotype has ten or more counts. This chain joins TRBV6-2 or TRBV6-3 and TRBJ1-6; D might be TRBD1 (6 bases). Germline V lookup: CDR1 MNHEY, CDR2 SVGEGT. V lost 2 bases to trimming and J lost 5 bases, with 10 bases between them. The CDR3 sequence is 15 residues long. Here the CDR3 DNA reads TGTGCCAGCAGTTACCAGGGGTTGGATAATTCACCCCTCCACTTT. It yields the protein CASSYQGLDNSPLHF.

With respect to this clonotype: This may stem from a read error, because a much larger clone lies one nucleotide away. This chain uses TRBV29-1 with TRBJ2-1; 10 positions match TRBD1. The CDR3 length is 12 residues. CDR1 is SQVTM, CDR2 ANQGSEA, per germline. CDR3 protein: CNVGGQGNEQFF. CDR3 coding DNA: TGCAACGTGGGGGGACAGGGGAATGAGCAGTTCTTC.